What follows are 16 T cell receptor beta chains derived from one specimen sequenced in a study of CD8 T cells in ankylosing spondylitis. TCRdb redid the calling of the 5' RACE reads with MiXCR, one entry per CDR3 protein. The data show about 400,000 distinct CDR3 sequences, about 20% seen once. The sequenced sample consisted of blood, either unsorted or a sorted T cell fraction (not recorded which). These receptors were taken from a male donor with ankylosing spondylitis or in good health (not recorded which).

The chain is built from TRBV11-2 and TRBJ1-5; a weak D match, TRBD1 (5 bases). V lost 1 base to trimming and J lost 7 bases, with 8 bases between them. Germline V CDR1 and CDR2: SGHAT, FQNNGV. This CDR3 has 13 residues. CDR3 amino acids: CASSLVQGQPQHF. CDR3 bases: TGTGCCAGCAGCTTAGTTCAGGGACAGCCCCAGCATTTT.

This clonotype was detected only a few times. The V call is TRBV6-4, the J call TRBJ2-3; the match to TRBD2 covers 7 bases. CDR1 is MRHNA, CDR2 SNTAGT, per germline. The CDR3 is made up of 16 amino acids. Unmatched junction bases numbered 9, after V lost 4 bases and J lost 2 bases. This CDR3 is CASSVVGGRDTDTQYF. Here the CDR3 DNA reads TGTGCCAGCAGTGTCGTGGGAGGGAGGGACACAGATACGCAGTATTTT.

This clonotype appeared a few times. This chain uses TRBV7-9 with TRBJ2-5; 7 positions match TRBD1. The germline V gene encodes CDR1 SEHNR and CDR2 FQNEAQ (reference sequence). The J segment lost 1 base and the V segment lost 0 bases, leaving 2 bases of the junction unmatched. The CDR3 covers 15 residues. The CDR3 DNA reads as TGTGCCAGCAGCTTAGCAGGGGGCGGCCAAGAGACCCAGTACTTC. Translating gives CASSLAGGGQETQYF.

This clonotype was counted between two and nine times. This chain uses TRBV12-3 or TRBV12-4 with TRBJ2-2; D not resolved. Deletions cut 11 bases from V and 1 base from J, with 5 bases between. The CDR3 is 11 amino acids. CDR3 sequence: CASLNTGELFF. The DNA for the CDR3 is TGTGCCTCCCTGAACACCGGGGAGCTGTTTTTT.

This chain joins TRBV20-1 and TRBJ2-7; the D is unclear. CDR1 and CDR2 from the germline V gene are DFQATT and SNEGSKA (reference sequence). Trimming removed 3 bases at V and 8 bases at J, with 11 bases between. The CDR3 sequence is 11 residues long. The CDR3 nucleotides are TGCAGTGCTAGTCAAGAAGCGAAGCAGTACTTC. Its protein product is CSASQEAKQYF.

The V gene is TRBV7-9, the J gene TRBJ2-3; D unresolved. The CDR3 spans 15 residues. CDR1 is SEHNR and CDR2 is FQNEAQ in the germline V gene (reference sequence). Trimming took off 5 bases at V and 4 bases at J, with 16 bases between the two ends. The CDR3 DNA is TGTGCCAGCAGCCCCCCGGATCACCCGCCAGATACGCAGTATTTT. Translating gives CASSPPDHPPDTQYF.

This clonotype turned up a few times. CDR3 in amino acids: CASSLAGIDEQYF. The CDR3 DNA reads as TGTGCCAGCAGCTTGGCCGGCATCGACGAGCAGTACTTC. V usage is TRBV5-6 and J usage is TRBJ2-7; D uncertain. Germline CDR1 is SGHDT and CDR2 is YYEEEE. This CDR3 contains 13 residues. Trimming pared 0 bases from V and 5 bases from J, leaving 9 bases between.

This clonotype was detected a few times. The chain joins TRBV19 to TRBJ2-1; 9 nucleotides line up with TRBD1. Trimming at V came to 5 bases and at J to 2 bases, leaving 4 bases not matched to a gene. The CDR3 consists of 15 residues. The germline CDR1 and CDR2 sequences are LNHDA and SQIVND (reference sequence). The CDR3 reads CASSPRTGAYNEQFF. Written as DNA, the CDR3 is TGTGCCAGTAGTCCGAGGACAGGGGCCTACAATGAGCAGTTCTTC.

Only a few counts were recorded for this clonotype. This chain's CDR3 is CAIRTSSSYEQYF. The CDR3 DNA sequence: TGTGCCATCAGGACTAGCTCTTCCTACGAGCAGTACTTC. The chain carries TRBV10-3 and TRBJ2-7; 7 bases are shared with TRBD2. Germline values: CDR1 ENHRY, CDR2 SYGVKD. CDR3 length: 13 residues. Trimming took 6 bases from V and 1 from J; bases not matched to a gene: 3.

CDR3 amino acids: CSARDLMDTTLVGEQFF. In nucleotides, the CDR3 is TGCAGTGCTAGAGATCTCATGGACACCACTCTGGTTGGTGAGCAGTTCTTC. This chain links TRBV20-1 with TRBJ2-1; D perhaps matches TRBD1 (5 bases). The CDR3 loop spans 17 amino acids. V dropped 0 bases and J dropped 9 bases, with 24 bases sitting between them. Germline CDR1 DFQATT, CDR2 SNEGSKA (reference sequence).

The chain is built from TRBV6-1 and TRBJ2-7; TRBD2 might be the D (5 bases). CDR1 and CDR2 from the germline V gene are MNHNS and SASEGT. The length of the CDR3 is 15 residues. The germline V and J ends were trimmed by 0 bases and 0 bases, with 9 bases remaining between them. CDR3 amino acids: CASSEAAESSYEQYF. For the CDR3, the DNA is TGTGCCAGCAGTGAAGCAGCGGAGAGCTCCTACGAGCAGTACTTC.

This clonotype was detected many times. The chain is built from TRBV27 and TRBJ2-1, with 15 bases matching TRBD2. Trimming removed 5 bases from V and 7 bases from J; junction bases left unmatched: 3. The germline CDR1 and CDR2 sequences are MNHEY and SMNVEV (reference sequence). The CDR3 covers 15 residues. The CDR3 protein is CASSPGLAGGNEQFF. CDR3 coding DNA: TGTGCCAGCAGTCCTGGACTAGCGGGGGGGAATGAGCAGTTCTTC.

V and J are TRBV21-1 and TRBJ1-5; the table's D call TRBD1 went unverified against the DNA. TRBV21-1 is recorded as a pseudogene. The CDR3 has 19 amino acids. CDR3: CATSLGGVLRDSPDQPQHF. DNA of the CDR3: TGTGCCACCAGCTTGGGAGGGGTCCTCCGGGACAGCCCCGATCAGCCCCAGCATTTT.

This clonotype has only a few counts. This chain uses TRBV5-1 with TRBJ1-2, with D uncertain. With 1 base removed from V and 3 bases from J, the gap between germline ends came to 10 bases. Germline V CDR1 and CDR2: SGHRS, YFSETQ. The CDR3 contains 14 residues. CDR3: CASSLYETHYGYTF. DNA for the CDR3: TGCGCCAGCAGCTTGTACGAGACCCACTATGGCTACACCTTC.

This clonotype appeared a few times. The genes are TRBV11-2 and TRBJ2-7; TRBD2 is a possible D gene (6 bases). Per the germline V gene, CDR1 is SGHAT and CDR2 is FQNNGV. This CDR3 contains 16 residues. The V end was cut by 3 bases, the J end by 1 base, with 16 bases between. CDR3 loop: CASSFTGGGLSYEQYF. CDR3 coding DNA: TGTGCCAGCAGCTTTACCGGCGGAGGGCTTTCCTACGAGCAGTACTTC. Full variable domain (remainder filled in from reference TRBV11-2 and TRBJ2-7): EAGVAQSPRYKIIEKRQSVAFWCNPISGHATLYWYQQILGQGPKLLIQFQNNGVVDDSQLPKDRFSAERLKGVDSTLKIQPAKLEDSAVYLCASSFTGGGLSYEQYFGPGTRLTVT.

The genes are TRBV20-1 and TRBJ2-3, with D perhaps matching TRBD2 (7 bases). V lost 8 bases and J 3 bases, leaving 18 bases between the germline ends. Germline loops: CDR1 DFQATT, CDR2 SNEGSKA (reference sequence). CDR3 length: 14 residues. CDR3 sequence reads: CSLRPGGTTDTQYF. CDR3 DNA: TGCAGTCTTAGACCGGGGGGCACGACAGATACGCAGTATTTT.